This record looks at one T cell receptor beta chain sequence and its context. This clonotype was seen a handful of times. No cognate antigen has been identified for it. The input lacks base qualities; no much larger clone sits a single base away. This entry is derived from a study of T-cell memory formation after mild COVID-19 (dated by TCRdb to the early 2020s). As for the study more broadly: TCR sequence clusters from the two donors were largely donor specific. In two donors, T-cell clones that expanded and contracted after mild COVID-19 were followed by sequencing TCRalpha and TCRbeta repertoires longitudinally. The cohort was made up of two young adult volunteers, one female and one male, who were previously healthy.

PBMCs were isolated by Ficoll-Paque density gradient centrifugation. V ends up 3 bases short and J 9 bases short, with an unmatched junction base count of 4. From the germline V gene (reference sequence), CDR1 is SEHNR and CDR2 is FQNEAQ. The CDR3 runs 15 amino acids, cysteine and phenylalanine included. The retained sequence is limited to the CDR3, 45 bases, with the frame set at the first base. The instrument given in TCRdb is Illumina NovaSeq 6000. Using 5'RACE with constant-segment primers, TCRalpha and TCRbeta cDNA libraries were constructed, with sample barcodes and unique molecular identifiers added in the process. RNA was extracted from every sample with Trizol reagent. Libraries were amplified in two PCR steps, with a second sample barcode and Illumina TruSeq adapters added in the second step. Libraries were sequenced on an Illumina NovaSeq with 2 x 150 bp paired-end reads. Processing in the source paper ran as follows. Demultiplexing of reads and collapsing into UMI-guided consensus sequences were performed with migec v1.2.7. Using mixcr v2.1.11, UMI consensuses were aligned to TRA and TRB V and J templates and then assembled into clonotypes. A clonotype was counted as expanded or contracted only if both edgeR and NoisET called the change significant, with noise models trained on biological replicates. For edgeR calls, a false discovery rate-adjusted p below 0.01 and a log2 fold-change threshold of 1 were applied. As an exploratory analysis of dynamics, max-normalized trajectories of the 1000 most abundant clonotypes were examined by PCA with hierarchical clustering. The CD4 or CD8 phenotype of responding clones was assigned using the separately sequenced CD4+ and CD8+ repertoires. The public reads were quality trimmed at Q25 with fastp and then assembled into clones with MiXCR by TCRdb, keeping productive beta chains. Records with the same CDR3 protein are collapsed into one entry carrying the most frequent genes and DNA. TCRdb, rather than the study authors, made the V and J calls. The sample table records about 340,000 distinct CDR3 sequences; roughly 13% of these occur just once. The ten largest clones represent roughly 23% of the sample.

Beyond this particular receptor, the publication reports: Only a couple of mild cases were covered in the study, and larger cohorts including severe cases with pre-infection samples were considered necessary. Contracting CD4+ clones were found mainly in CM and EM memory subsets, while CD8+ clones were enriched in EMRA. Balanced CD4/CD8 phenotypes were observed for clones contracting from day 15 to 85, whereas a bias towards CD4+ was observed for a second wave of clones expanding from day 15 to 37. Whether the second-wave clones peaking on day 37 were SARS-CoV-2 specific was not confirmed. The detection of some responding clones in pre-infection memory suggests that pre-existing cross-reactive memory T cells joined the SARS-CoV-2 response.

The specimen sequenced was PBMCs or a T cell subset sorted from them (not recorded which). The receptor was derived from a man between 18 and 35 years old who had mild COVID-19 (a few samples of this study predate the infection). The sample titles of this study are shuffled in the database, so cell type and time point are left out; the donor was told from shared clones. The V and J genes are TRBV7-9 and TRBJ1-6; 11 bases in the middle match TRBD1. The CDR3 region reads CASSFPGTGGSPLHF. The bases read TGTGCCAGCAGCTTCCCCGGGACAGGGGGTTCACCCCTCCACTTT.